One and the same sample provided the 17 T cell receptor beta chains below, sequenced in a study of blood T cell repertoires in COVID-19. Method: immunoSEQ multiplex PCR; TCRdb's copy keeps in-frame clones and lacks some. The profile shows 200,000 to 250,000 clones, 70% to 90% of them singletons. Sequencing was performed on peripheral blood. These receptors were obtained from a man in his sixties with acute or convalescent COVID-19.

This clone has a single count. J is TRBJ2-7 and V is TRBV4-2; a possible D gene is TRBD1 (6 bases). The CDR3 contains 17 residues. The germline V and J ends were trimmed by 1 base and 7 bases, with 23 bases remaining between them. Per germline, CDR1 LGHNA and CDR2 YNFKEQ. The CDR3 loop is CASSQGTQGLPTREQYF. DNA of the CDR3: TGTGCCAGCAGCCAAGGGACACAGGGTCTCCCCACTCGAGAGCAGTACTTC.

The chain links TRBV5-1 to TRBJ2-3; weak D call: TRBD1 (6 bases). The V gene's germline CDR1 is SGHRS and CDR2 YFSETQ. This CDR3 contains 16 residues. With 4 bases removed from V and 0 bases from J, the gap between germline ends came to 15 bases. The CDR3 DNA follows: TGCGCCAGCAGCCAAGCCTCAGGGGCTAGCACAGATACGCAGTATTTT. This encodes CASSQASGASTDTQYF.

This clone was observed a few times. The chain has TRBV19 and TRBJ1-1, with D possibly matching TRBD1 (6 bases). Trimming removed 4 bases at V and 4 bases at J, with 13 bases between. Germline V lookup: CDR1 LNHDA, CDR2 SQIVND (reference sequence). This CDR3 has 14 residues. CDR3 region: CASSTKTGSTEAFF. The CDR3 DNA sequence: TGTGCCAGTAGTACCAAAACAGGGAGCACTGAAGCTTTCTTT.

The rearrangement joins TRBV11-2 to TRBJ2-5; a possible D gene is TRBD1 (7 bases). The V end lost 5 bases, the J end lost 5 bases, and 15 bases lay between the germline ends. The CDR3 contains 14 residues. Germline lookup yields CDR1 SGHAT and CDR2 FQNNGV. The CDR3 here is CASSRRDSRETQYF. CDR3 nucleotide sequence: TGTGCCAGCAGCCGGAGGGACAGCCGGGAGACCCAGTACTTC.

CDR3 residues: CASSYSQRGGNFGQYF. CDR3 coding DNA: TGTGCCAGCAGTTACTCGCAGCGGGGGGGCAACTTCGGGCAGTACTTC. The chain links TRBV6-5 to TRBJ2-7; 10 nucleotides line up with TRBD2. The CDR3 is 16 amino acids. V shed 0 bases, J shed 9 bases, and the junction held 11 bases outside the gene matches. CDR1 is MNHEY, CDR2 SVGAGI, per germline.

The V gene is TRBV5-1, the J gene TRBJ2-3; 8 bases agree with TRBD2. Germline assignment: CDR1 SGHRS and CDR2 YFSETQ. The junction had 5 bases not matched to a gene; V was cut back by 0 bases and J by 2 bases. The CDR3 sequence is 16 residues long. CDR3 sequence reads: CASSLVAGGTTDTQYF. The DNA of the CDR3 is TGCGCCAGCAGCTTGGTGGCGGGGGGAACCACAGATACGCAGTATTTT.

The chain is built from TRBV25-1 and TRBJ2-5; TRBD1 is a possible D gene (5 bases). From germline, CDR1 is MGHDK and CDR2 SYGVNS. With 5 bases removed from V and 5 bases from J, the gap between germline ends came to 12 bases. This CDR3 is built from 13 residues. For the CDR3, the DNA is TGTGCCAGCAGTTGGCAGGGTGGGGAGACCCAGTACTTC. Residues: CASSWQGGETQYF.

The rearrangement uses TRBV6-2 or TRBV6-3 and TRBJ2-6, with a possible D match to TRBD2 (7 bases). In germline, CDR1 is MNHEY, CDR2 SVGEGT. Deletions cut 2 bases from V and 2 bases from J, with 16 bases between. This CDR3 has 18 residues. The CDR3 bases are TGTGCCAGCAGTTACGAATTAGGGGGAGGGACTGGGGCCAACGTCCTGACTTTC. Translation: CASSYELGGGTGANVLTF.

The gene calls are TRBV5-1 and TRBJ2-1, with 10 bases matching TRBD1. Germline V lookup: CDR1 SGHRS, CDR2 YFSETQ. CDR3 length: 15 residues. Trimming cost V 4 bases and J 5 bases; bases outside gene matches: 6. CDR3 DNA: TGCGCCAGCAGCGAGACAGGGGGCGCGGACAATGAGCAGTTCTTC. This codes for CASSETGGADNEQFF.

The V gene is TRBV12-5, the J gene TRBJ1-2; TRBD1 aligns across 7 bases. This CDR3 region has 20 residues. J lost 2 bases, V lost 0 bases, and 18 bases had no gene match. Germline loops: CDR1 LGHNT, CDR2 FRNRAP. CDR3 nucleotide sequence: TGTGCTAGTGGTTTGGTTCGGCAAGACAGGGAGATCGCCCCAAACTATGGCTACACCTTC. The encoded protein is CASGLVRQDREIAPNYGYTF.

The J gene is TRBJ2-1, the V gene TRBV25-1, with 7 bases that match TRBD1. CDR1 and CDR2 from the germline V gene are MGHDK and SYGVNS. Trimming took 5 bases from V and 4 from J; bases not matched to a gene: 8. This CDR3 region has 15 residues. The DNA of the CDR3 is TGTGCCAGCAGTCCAAGACAGGGTGGTTACAATGAGCAGTTCTTC. Amino acid sequence: CASSPRQGGYNEQFF.

The chain couples TRBV10-2 to TRBJ2-2; 9 bases are shared with TRBD2. J gave up 6 bases and V 4 bases, and 9 bases lay outside the gene matches. This CDR3 is built from 16 residues. CDR1 is WSHSY, CDR2 SAAADI, per germline. CDR3 bases: TGCGCCAGCAGTGGCCAGCGGGGGGTCCCCCCCGGGGAGCTGTTTTTT. Protein product: CASSGQRGVPPGELFF.

This rearrangement joins TRBV6-5 to TRBJ2-7; 7 bases fit TRBD1. The CDR3 loop spans 14 amino acids. Germline V lookup: CDR1 MNHEY, CDR2 SVGAGI. The V segment lost 2 bases and the J segment 2 bases; nucleotides outside the gene matches: 3. Here the CDR3 DNA reads TGTGCCAGCAGTTACGAGGGGGCTACCTACGAGCAGTACTTC. Its protein product is CASSYEGATYEQYF.

V and J are TRBV5-1 and TRBJ1-3; D may be TRBD1 (5 bases). Trimming pared 0 bases from V and 1 base from J, leaving 11 bases between. This CDR3 region has 16 residues. Per the germline V gene, CDR1 is SGHRS and CDR2 is YFSETQ. The CDR3 sequence is CASSLEGFGSGNTIYF. CDR3 in DNA: TGCGCCAGCAGCTTGGAGGGGTTTGGGTCTGGAAACACCATATATTTT.

V is TRBV27 and J is TRBJ1-1; tentative D call: TRBD1 (5 bases). The length of the CDR3 is 13 residues. Germline CDR1 MNHEY, CDR2 SMNVEV (reference sequence). V lost 2 bases and J lost 8, with 12 bases in between. The CDR3 DNA follows: TGTGCCAGCAGTTTACTAGGGGAGGGCGAAGCTTTCTTT. Translation: CASSLLGEGEAFF.

The J gene is TRBJ2-1, the V gene TRBV27, with 10 bases aligning to TRBD1. Germline values: CDR1 MNHEY, CDR2 SMNVEV (reference sequence). There are 15 residues in the CDR3. V lost 6 bases, J lost 8 bases, and 10 bases stayed unmatched. The CDR3 region has the DNA TGTGCCAGCAGCCACCGGACAGGGGGAGTTGATGAGCAGTTCTTC. It yields the protein CASSHRTGGVDEQFF.

The chain has TRBV5-1 and TRBJ1-5; unclear D gene. There are 13 residues in the CDR3. Deletions cut 2 bases from V and 3 bases from J, with 6 bases between. The germline CDR1 and CDR2 sequences are SGHRS and YFSETQ. As DNA, the CDR3 is TGCGCCAGCAGCTTACTCCTCAATCAGCCCCAGCATTTT. Translation gives CASSLLLNQPQHF.